This T cell receptor (beta chain) was recorded in a study of CD8 T cells in Susac syndrome. Background on the study: Fewer than ten of the sequenced Susac syndrome patients were in remission, and roughly six had active disease.

The authors carried out high-throughput sequencing of TCR beta. They applied it to CD8+ and CD4+ T cells obtained from blood. Germline trimming cut 7 bases from V and 9 bases from J; bases unmatched to any gene: 12. Germline V gene sequence: CDR1 DFQATT, CDR2 SNEGSKA (reference sequence). The CDR3 sequence is 14 residues long. When the RNA was reverse transcribed, random hexamers were used with an input of 0.5 to 1 ug. TCRdb called the immunoSEQ multiplex PCR reads again in MiXCR, with one record for every CDR3 protein. The data contain about 130,000 distinct CDR3 sequences, around 94% of them singletons.

The receptor was derived from a human donor with Susac syndrome. The gene calls are TRBV20-1 and TRBJ1-6; the match to TRBD1 covers 7 bases. Sequencing was carried out using CD8+ T cells from PBMCs. The CDR3 here is CSVGLSGGSSPLHF. The DNA of the CDR3 is TGCAGTGTGGGTTTGTCAGGGGGGAGTTCACCCCTCCACTTT.